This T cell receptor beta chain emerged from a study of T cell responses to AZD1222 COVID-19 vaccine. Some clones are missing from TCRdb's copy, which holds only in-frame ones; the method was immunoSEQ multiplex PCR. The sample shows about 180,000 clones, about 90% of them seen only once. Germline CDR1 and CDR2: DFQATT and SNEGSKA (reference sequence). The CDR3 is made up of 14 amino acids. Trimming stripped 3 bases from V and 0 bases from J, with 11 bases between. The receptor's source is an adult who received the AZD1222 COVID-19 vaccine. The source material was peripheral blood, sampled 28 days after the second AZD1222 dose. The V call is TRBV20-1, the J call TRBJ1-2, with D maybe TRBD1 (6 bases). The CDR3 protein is CSASRGDPNYGYTF. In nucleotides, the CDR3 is TGCAGTGCTAGTAGGGGGGACCCTAACTATGGCTACACCTTC.